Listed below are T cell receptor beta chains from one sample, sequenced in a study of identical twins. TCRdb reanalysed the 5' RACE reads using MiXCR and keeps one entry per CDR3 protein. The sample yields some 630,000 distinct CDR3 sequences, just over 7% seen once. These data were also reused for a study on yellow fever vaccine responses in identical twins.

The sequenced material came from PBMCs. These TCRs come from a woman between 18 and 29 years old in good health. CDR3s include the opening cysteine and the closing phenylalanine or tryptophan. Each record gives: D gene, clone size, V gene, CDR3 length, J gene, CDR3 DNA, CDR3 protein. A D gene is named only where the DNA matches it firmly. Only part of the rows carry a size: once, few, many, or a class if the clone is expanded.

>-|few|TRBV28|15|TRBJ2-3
TGTGCCAGCAGTTTATCCAGTTTCGTTACAGATACGCAGTATTTT
CASSLSSFVTDTQYF
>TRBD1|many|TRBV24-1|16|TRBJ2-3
TGTGCCACCAGTGATTTTGGGACAGGGGGCGCCGATACGCAGTATTTT
CATSDFGTGGADTQYF
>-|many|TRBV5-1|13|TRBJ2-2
TGCGCCAGCAGTTCAGCGAACACCGGGGAGCTGTTTTTT
CASSSANTGELFF
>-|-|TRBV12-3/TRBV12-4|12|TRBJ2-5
TGTGCCAGCAGTGTCCTCAGGGAGACCCAGTACTTC
CASSVLRETQYF
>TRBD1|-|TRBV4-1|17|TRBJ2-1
TGCGCCAGCAGCCAACTCCTCCCGGACAGGGTGAGCCATGAGCAGTTCTTC
CASSQLLPDRVSHEQFF
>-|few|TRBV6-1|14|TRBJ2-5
TGTGCCAGCAGCCGGGCGCAGGCGAGGGAGACCCAGTACTTC
CASSRAQARETQYF
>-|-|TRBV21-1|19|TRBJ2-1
TGTGCCAGCCGTCTCGGGCCCGACAACCACCGCACGCCTCTCAATGAGCAGTTCTTC
CASRLGPDNHRTPLNEQFF
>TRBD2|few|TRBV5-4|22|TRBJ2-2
TGTGCCAGCAGGTCTTGGCGGGGGAGAGGGGAATCCCACGAGAAAAACACCGGGGAGCTGTTTTTT
CASRSWRGRGESHEKNTGELFF
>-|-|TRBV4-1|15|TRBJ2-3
TGCGCCAGCAGCCAAGAGGGGGCGAGCACAGATACGCAGTATTTT
CASSQEGASTDTQYF
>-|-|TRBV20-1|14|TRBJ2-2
TGCAGTGCTAGGCTGGGGTCGAACACCGGGGAGCTGTTTTTT
CSARLGSNTGELFF
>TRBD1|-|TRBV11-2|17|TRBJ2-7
TGTGCCAGCAGCTCCTTACACGGGACAGGGGACATCTACGAGCAGTACTTC
CASSSLHGTGDIYEQYF
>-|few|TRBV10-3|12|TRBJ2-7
TGTGCCATCAGTGGCCGTTCTTACGAGCAGTACTTC
CAISGRSYEQYF
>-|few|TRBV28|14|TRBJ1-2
TGTGCCAGCAGTTTAGGCACCCTTAACTATGGCTACACCTTC
CASSLGTLNYGYTF
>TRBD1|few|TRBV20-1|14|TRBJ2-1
TGCAGTGTTACGACAGGGTCCCTTCTCTATGAGCAGTTCTTC
CSVTTGSLLYEQFF
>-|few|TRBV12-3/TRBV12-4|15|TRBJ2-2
TGTGCCAGCAGTTTAGCTGGGCCCCTAGGCGGGGAGCTGTTTTTT
CASSLAGPLGGELFF
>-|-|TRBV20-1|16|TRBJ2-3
TGCAGTGCTAGAATTTTTGGGGACGGACGCACAGATACGCAGTATTTT
CSARIFGDGRTDTQYF
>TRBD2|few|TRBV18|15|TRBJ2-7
TGTGCCAGCTCACCTGCGCTAGCGGGGGGTTACGAGCAGTACTTC
CASSPALAGGYEQYF
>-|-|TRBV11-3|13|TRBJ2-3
TGTGCCAGCAGCCATAGCGGCACAGATACGCAGTATTTT
CASSHSGTDTQYF
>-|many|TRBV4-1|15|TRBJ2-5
TGCGCCAGCAGCCAAGGCCAGGGGTTTGGAGAGACCCAGTACTTC
CASSQGQGFGETQYF
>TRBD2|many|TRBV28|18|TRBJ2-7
TGTGCCAGCAGTTACGCCGAACTAGCGGACCCCAAGGGCTACGAGCAGTACTTC
CASSYAELADPKGYEQYF
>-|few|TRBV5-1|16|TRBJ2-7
TGCGCCAGCAGCCGAACCCCCGGGACCCAAGACTACGAGCAGTACTTC
CASSRTPGTQDYEQYF
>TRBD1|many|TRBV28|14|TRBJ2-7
TGTGCCAGCAGCCGGACAGGGTCGATCTACGAGCAGTACTTC
CASSRTGSIYEQYF
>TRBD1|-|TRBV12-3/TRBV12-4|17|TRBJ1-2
TGTGCCAGCAGTTTTGTGACTGACAGGGAGAATAACTATGGCTACACCTTC
CASSFVTDRENNYGYTF
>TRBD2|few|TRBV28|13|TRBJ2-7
TGTGCCAGCCGTACTAGCGGGAGACCCGAGCAGTACTTC
CASRTSGRPEQYF
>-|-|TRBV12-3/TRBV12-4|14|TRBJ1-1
TGTGCCAGCCGACCCGGCGTGGGGGCCACTGAAGCTTTCTTT
CASRPGVGATEAFF
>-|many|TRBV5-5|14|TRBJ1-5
TGTGCCAGCAGCCAATGGGGCTTCAATCAGCCCCAGCATTTT
CASSQWGFNQPQHF
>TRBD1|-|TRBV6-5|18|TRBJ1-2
TGTGCCAGCAGTTACTATCGGTCCGACAGGGCGGGGAACTATGGCTACACCTTC
CASSYYRSDRAGNYGYTF
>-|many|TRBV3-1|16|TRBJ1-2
TGTGCCAGCAGCCAAGATACCGAGGGCTATAGTTATGGCTACACCTTC
CASSQDTEGYSYGYTF
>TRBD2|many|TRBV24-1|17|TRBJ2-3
TGTGCCACCAGTGATCCGGGACTAGCGGGAGCGGCAGATACGCAGTATTTT
CATSDPGLAGAADTQYF
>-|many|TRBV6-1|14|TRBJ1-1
TGTGCCAGCATACCTTTAGGGGTTCGCACTGAAGCTTTCTTT
CASIPLGVRTEAFF
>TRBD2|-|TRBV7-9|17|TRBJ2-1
TGTGCCAGCAGTTACAGACTAGCGTACAGCTCCTACAATGAGCAGTTCTTC
CASSYRLAYSSYNEQFF
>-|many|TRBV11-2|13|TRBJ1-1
TGTGCCAGCAGCTTAGGCAGGGTCACTGAAGCTTTCTTT
CASSLGRVTEAFF
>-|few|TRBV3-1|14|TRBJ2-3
TGTGCCAGCAGCCGGACGCAGGGGATGGATACGCAGTATTTT
CASSRTQGMDTQYF
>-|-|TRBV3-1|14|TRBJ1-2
TGTGCCAGCAGCCAAGGCTACGTTAACTATGGCTACACCTTC
CASSQGYVNYGYTF
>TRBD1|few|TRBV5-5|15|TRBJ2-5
TGTGCCAGCAGCTGGGGGACAGGGGGCCAAGAGACCCAGTACTTC
CASSWGTGGQETQYF
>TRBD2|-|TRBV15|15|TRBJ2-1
TGTGCCACCAGCAGAGATACGGGGGGTTACAATGAGCAGTTCTTC
CATSRDTGGYNEQFF
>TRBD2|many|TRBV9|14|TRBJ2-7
TGTGCCAGCAGCGTAGGCGGGAGCCCCTACGAGCAGTACTTC
CASSVGGSPYEQYF
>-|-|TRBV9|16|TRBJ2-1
TGTGCCAGCAGCGGGGGGGCTAGCGCGGCGTACAATGAGCAGTTCTTC
CASSGGASAAYNEQFF
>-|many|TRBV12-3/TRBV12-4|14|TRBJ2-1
TGTGCCAGCAGCCTCTTGGGGGCAGACAATGAGCAGTTCTTC
CASSLLGADNEQFF
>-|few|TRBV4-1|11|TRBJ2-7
TGCGCCAGCAGGGGAGTCTACGAGCAGTACTTC
CASRGVYEQYF
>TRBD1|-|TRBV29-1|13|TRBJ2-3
TGCAGCGAGAGCGGACAGGGTAGAAATACGCAGTATTTT
CSESGQGRNTQYF
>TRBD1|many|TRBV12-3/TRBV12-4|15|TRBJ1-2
TGTGCCAGCAGTTTTCGGGACAGGCGGGACTATGGCTACACCTTC
CASSFRDRRDYGYTF
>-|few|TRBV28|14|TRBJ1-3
TGTGCCGGCAGGCCTCTGGCCTCTGGAAACACCATATATTTT
CAGRPLASGNTIYF
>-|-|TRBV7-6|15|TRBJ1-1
TGTGCCAGCAGCACAGTGCGGGGACGTAACACTGAAGCTTTCTTT
CASSTVRGRNTEAFF
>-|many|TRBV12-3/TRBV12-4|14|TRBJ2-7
TGTGCCAGCAGTTTAGGTCCGGGGGCGTACGAGCAGTACTTC
CASSLGPGAYEQYF
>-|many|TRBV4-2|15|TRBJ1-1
TGTGCCAGCAGCCAAGAAGCGGGAGGGGGTAATGAAGCTTTCTTT
CASSQEAGGGNEAFF
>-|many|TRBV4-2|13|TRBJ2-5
TGTGCCAGCAGCCAAGCTAGCCAAGAGACCCAGTACTTC
CASSQASQETQYF
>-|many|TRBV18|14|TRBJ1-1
TGTGCCAGCTCACAACTAGGACTGAACACTGAAGCTTTCTTT
CASSQLGLNTEAFF
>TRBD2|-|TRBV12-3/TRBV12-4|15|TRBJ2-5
TGTGCCAGCAGTTTCGCTAGCGGGGGGCAAGAGACCCAGTACTTC
CASSFASGGQETQYF